This passage covers 23 T cell receptor beta chains from one sample sequenced in a study of blood T cell repertoires in COVID-19. Only in-frame clones appear in the TCRdb table, and some are missing; sequencing was by immunoSEQ multiplex PCR. The sample consists of approximately 260,000 clones, around 90% of them appearing once. The sequencing sample was made of peripheral blood. These TCRs come from a woman in her thirties or forties with acute or convalescent COVID-19.

The CDR3 protein is CASRPKKTRQGMGNYGYTF. CDR3 nucleotides: TGTGCCAGTAGGCCCAAAAAAACCAGACAGGGCATGGGGAACTATGGCTACACCTTC. The chain links TRBV19 to TRBJ1-2, with 7 bases aligning to TRBD1. There are 19 residues in the CDR3. Germline lookup yields CDR1 LNHDA and CDR2 SQIVND (reference sequence). V was clipped by 6 bases and J by 2 bases; unmatched bases: 21.

This chain connects TRBV3-1 (or the pseudogene TRBV3-2) to TRBJ1-2; D call uncertain. Trimming removed 2 bases at V and 5 bases at J, with 15 bases between. The CDR3 runs to 15 residues. Germline CDR1 is LGHDT and CDR2 is YNNKEL (reference sequence). CDR3 loop: CASSQPGAGPYGYTF. CDR3 in DNA: TGTGCCAGCAGCCAACCTGGAGCGGGTCCATATGGCTACACCTTC.

The gene calls are TRBV13 and TRBJ1-1; D is perhaps TRBD1 (6 bases). Looked up from germline, CDR1 is PRHDT and CDR2 is FYEKMQ (reference sequence). The CDR3 has 15 residues. V lost 1 base and J lost 3, with 12 bases in between. This chain's CDR3 is CASSLAATGYTEAFF. CDR3 coding DNA: TGTGCCAGCAGCTTAGCAGCTACAGGGTACACTGAAGCTTTCTTT.

This chain connects TRBV5-1 to TRBJ2-5; D unresolved. Germline CDR1 SGHRS, CDR2 YFSETQ. The CDR3 has 13 amino acids. The V gene lost 4 bases and the J gene lost 3 bases, with 10 bases spanning the gap. Here the CDR3 DNA reads TGCGCCAGCAGCGATCTACCGGAAGAGACCCAGTACTTC. It is translated as CASSDLPEETQYF.

This chain links TRBV27 with TRBJ2-4; no reliable D call. With 4 bases removed from V and 5 bases from J, the gap between germline ends came to 9 bases. Germline assignment: CDR1 MNHEY and CDR2 SMNVEV (reference sequence). The CDR3 is 13 residues long. The CDR3 loop is CASSSRGENIQYF. CDR3 nucleotides: TGTGCCAGCAGTTCAAGAGGTGAAAACATTCAGTACTTC.

This chain connects TRBV27 to TRBJ2-1; 7 bases fit TRBD2. V was pared by 3 bases and J by 4 bases, with 6 bases of the junction left unmatched. This CDR3 has 15 amino acids. CDR1 and CDR2 from the germline V gene are MNHEY and SMNVEV (reference sequence). The CDR3 here is CASSFNSGIYNEQFF. CDR3 coding DNA: TGTGCCAGCAGTTTTAACAGCGGGATATACAATGAGCAGTTCTTC.

CDR3 amino acids: CASLSGLYTGELFF. The CDR3 DNA follows: TGTGCCAGCCTATCAGGGCTTTACACCGGGGAGCTGTTTTTT. The chain recombines TRBV2 with TRBJ2-2; D perhaps matches TRBD1 (5 bases). The CDR3 totals 14 residues. Germline lookup yields CDR1 SNHLY and CDR2 FYNNEI. Trimming shortened V by 8 bases and J by 3 bases, and 13 bases separated the two germline ends.

The rearrangement uses TRBV9 and TRBJ2-3; the D is unclear. The length of the CDR3 is 14 residues. Germline assignment: CDR1 SGDLS and CDR2 YYNGEE. V dropped 0 bases and J dropped 3 bases, with 8 bases sitting between them. The CDR3 protein is CASSVASATDTQYF. DNA for the CDR3: TGTGCCAGCAGCGTAGCGAGTGCAACAGATACGCAGTATTTT.

This clone was recorded once. The chain joins TRBV24-1 to TRBJ2-3; TRBD1 aligns across 9 bases. CDR1 KGHDR and CDR2 SFDVKD come from the germline V gene. The CDR3 contains 16 residues. J was trimmed by 0 bases and V by 4 bases; bases with no gene match: 4. The CDR3 DNA reads as TGTGCCACCAGTGAAACGACAGGGGGGAGCACAGATACGCAGTATTTT. Amino acids: CATSETTGGSTDTQYF.

The chain couples TRBV5-8 to TRBJ1-1; D is unclear. This CDR3 region has 15 residues. CDR1 is SGHTS and CDR2 is YDEGEE in the germline V gene. Trimming left V 4 bases short and J 1 base short, with 14 bases between. The CDR3: CASSPPPGSNTEAFF. CDR3 DNA: TGTGCCAGCAGCCCACCTCCGGGGTCGAACACTGAAGCTTTCTTT. Full variable domain (remainder filled in from reference TRBV5-8 and TRBJ1-1): EAGVTQSPTHLIKTRGQQATLRCSPISGHTSVYWYQQALGLGLQFLLWYDEGEERNRGNFPPRFSGRQFPNYSSELNVNALELEDSALYLCASSPPPGSNTEAFFGQGTRLTVV.

The V and J genes are TRBV6-5 and TRBJ2-1; the match to TRBD1 covers 9 bases. The V gene's germline CDR1 is MNHEY and CDR2 SVGAGI. Trimming cost V 2 bases and J 7 bases; bases outside gene matches: 9. The CDR3 covers 16 residues. The CDR3 sequence: CASSYTPGTGRNEQFF. The CDR3 DNA sequence: TGTGCCAGCAGTTACACCCCCGGGACAGGGAGGAATGAGCAGTTCTTC.

The V gene is TRBV7-2, the J gene TRBJ2-1; tentative D call: TRBD2 (6 bases). The V and J ends lost 1 base and 8 bases respectively, with 18 bases between them. This CDR3 has 16 residues. Germline V lookup: CDR1 SGHTA, CDR2 FQGNSA. In DNA form, the CDR3 reads TGTGCCAGCAGCTTAGGGAGGGTACCCTTTAAGGATGAGCAGTTCTTC. Translated: CASSLGRVPFKDEQFF.

The CDR3 sequence is CSVKQGRDYGYTF. In nucleotides, the CDR3 is TGCAGCGTTAAGCAGGGTCGTGACTATGGCTACACCTTC. This chain connects TRBV29-1 to TRBJ1-2, with D tentatively TRBD1 (5 bases). This CDR3 spans 13 amino acids. Germline V gives CDR1 SQVTM, CDR2 ANQGSEA. The ends were cut back, 5 bases at V and 3 bases at J, with 13 bases in the middle.

V gene TRBV10-2 combines with J gene TRBJ1-6; D ambiguous. V was trimmed by 6 bases and J by 7 bases, leaving 10 bases between them. Looked up from germline, CDR1 is WSHSY and CDR2 is SAAADI. The CDR3 is 13 amino acids. CDR3 sequence (DNA): TGCGCCAGCAGCTCGGGGTTAAATTCACCCCTCCACTTT. It translates to CASSSGLNSPLHF.

This rearrangement joins TRBV6-5 to TRBJ1-1; the D gene is possibly TRBD1 (6 bases). V lost 8 bases, J lost 0 bases, and 16 bases lay in between. CDR3 size: 15 residues. CDR1 and CDR2 (germline): MNHEY, SVGAGI. This CDR3 is CASPRTATMNTEAFF. Here the CDR3 DNA reads TGTGCCAGCCCCCGGACAGCCACCATGAACACTGAAGCTTTCTTT.

The chain couples TRBV24-1 to TRBJ1-5; 10 bases map to TRBD1. There are 16 residues in the CDR3. Germline V CDR1 and CDR2: KGHDR, SFDVKD. Germline trimming cut 4 bases from V and 1 base from J; bases unmatched to any gene: 3. Here the CDR3 reads CATSDRTGGSNQPQHF. The CDR3 nucleotides read TGTGCCACCAGTGACCGGACAGGGGGGAGCAATCAGCCCCAGCATTTT.

The chain joins TRBV5-1 to TRBJ1-2; perhaps TRBD1 as D (6 bases). V lost 0 bases to trimming and J lost 4 bases, with 13 bases between them. The CDR3 spans 15 residues. CDR1 and CDR2 (germline): SGHRS, YFSETQ. CDR3 DNA sequence: TGCGCCAGCAGCTTGGCGGGGGGGCTCGTCTATGGCTACACCTTC. Its protein is CASSLAGGLVYGYTF.

The rearrangement links TRBV7-2 to TRBJ1-1, with TRBD1 as a possible D gene (6 bases). This CDR3 spans 12 amino acids. Germline CDR1 is SGHTA and CDR2 is FQGNSA. The ends were cut back, 2 bases at V and 7 bases at J, with 8 bases in the middle. The CDR3 reads CASSLNRVEAFF. In nucleotides, the CDR3 is TGTGCCAGCAGCTTAAACAGGGTTGAAGCTTTCTTT.

The chain links TRBV5-5 to TRBJ2-7, with D maybe TRBD1 (5 bases). V lost 0 bases, J lost 7 bases, and 8 bases lay in between. This CDR3 region has 12 residues. Germline CDR1 and CDR2: SGHKS and YYEKEE (reference sequence). Here the CDR3 reads CASSLGGWEQYV. CDR3 sequence (DNA): TGTGCCAGCAGCTTGGGGGGCTGGGAGCAGTACGTC.

V gene TRBV12-5 combines with J gene TRBJ1-2; D is unresolved. The CDR3 loop spans 15 amino acids. Per the germline V gene, CDR1 is LGHNT and CDR2 is FRNRAP. Deletions cut 1 base from V and 0 bases from J, with 9 bases between. The CDR3 loop reads CASGLGRAANYGYTF. CDR3 DNA: TGTGCTAGTGGTTTGGGGAGGGCGGCTAACTATGGCTACACCTTC.

In its sample, this clone was seen once. The J gene is TRBJ1-1, the V gene TRBV10-3; a weak D match, TRBD1 (5 bases). V shed 3 bases and J shed 3 bases, with 11 bases lying between them. CDR1 is ENHRY, CDR2 SYGVKD, per germline. This CDR3 is 14 amino acids long. The CDR3 reads CAISDLREDTEAFF. The CDR3 region has the DNA TGTGCCATCAGTGACCTCAGGGAAGACACTGAAGCTTTCTTT.

The chain uses TRBV11-2 and TRBJ2-3; TRBD1 agrees at 9 bases. Germline-derived CDR1 and CDR2 are SGHAT and FQNNGV. V gave up 5 bases and J gave up 0 bases; unmatched junction bases: 12. CDR3 length: 18 residues. The CDR3 loop is CASSPGQGIPYSTDTQYF. The CDR3 nucleotides are TGTGCCAGCAGCCCCGGACAGGGGATCCCCTATAGCACAGATACGCAGTATTTT.

The chain links TRBV4-2 to TRBJ1-2, with 11 bases matching TRBD1. The CDR3 has 18 amino acids. Trimming cost V 1 base and J 4 bases; bases outside gene matches: 11. Germline V gene sequence: CDR1 LGHNA, CDR2 YNFKEQ. DNA of the CDR3: TGTGCCAGCAGCCAAGGAGGGACAGGGGGGGGAGGTGGCTATGGCTACACCTTC. This gives the protein CASSQGGTGGGGGYGYTF.